These T cell receptor beta chains were read from a single sample in a study of shared T cell receptors in the human thymus. The assay was immunoSEQ multiplex PCR, and TCRdb's table has in-frame clones only and misses some. The table lists under 450,000 clones, around 95% of them singletons. The specimen sequenced was thymocytes. These TCRs come from a human donor. Each CDR3 is given with its conserved first and last residue. A D gene is named only where the DNA matches it firmly. Size tells how often a clone was seen (once, few, many) or the class of an expanded clone, and some rows leave it out.

CASSPNPRSRLLSFNEQFF | TGTGCCAGCAGCCCTAACCCTCGATCCCGCCTTCTATCCTTCAATGAGCAGTTCTTC | TRBV11-3 | - | - | TRBJ2-1
CASRSGTGYEQYF | TGTGCCAGCAGGTCCGGGACAGGCTACGAGCAGTACTTC | TRBV21-1 | - | - | TRBJ2-7
CASKPGGVGGANVLTF | TGCGCCAGCAAACCGGGGGGAGTGGGTGGGGCCAACGTCCTGACTTTC | TRBV10-2 | - | TRBD2 | TRBJ2-6
CASRRGRCGTDTQYF | TGTGCCAGCAGAAGGGGGCGGTGCGGCACAGATACGCAGTATTTT | TRBV28 | - | TRBD1 | TRBJ2-3
CASSQHGTLRDYNSTDTQYF | TGCGCCAGCAGCCAGCACGGGACTCTGCGGGATTATAATAGCACAGATACGCAGTATTTT | TRBV5-1 | - | - | TRBJ2-3
CASSEPGAGGPHNEQFF | TGCGCCAGCAGTGAGCCAGGAGCGGGAGGGCCCCACAATGAGCAGTTCTTC | TRBV10-1 | once | TRBD2 | TRBJ2-1
CASSLKDRGSYEQYF | TGTGCCAGCAGCTTGAAGGACAGGGGCTCCTACGAGCAGTACTTC | TRBV5-4 | - | TRBD1 | TRBJ2-7
CASSLFSGPGDTEAFF | TGTGCCAGCAGTTTATTTTCCGGGCCAGGGGACACTGAAGCTTTCTTT | TRBV27 | - | - | TRBJ1-1
CASSRAGQGYEQYF | TGTGCCAGCAGTCGGGCCGGACAGGGCTACGAGCAGTACTTC | TRBV28 | once | TRBD1 | TRBJ2-7
CASSAGGFPSGNTIYF | TGTGCCAGCAGCGCAGGGGGCTTCCCCTCTGGAAACACCATATATTTT | TRBV7-2 | - | TRBD1 | TRBJ1-3
CASSSPGLAGGSYNEQFF | TGCGCCAGCAGCTCTCCGGGACTAGCGGGAGGGTCCTACAATGAGCAGTTCTTC | TRBV5-1 | once | TRBD2 | TRBJ2-1
CASSPTLGPGDYGYTF | TGTGCCAGCAGCCCAACTCTGGGCCCGGGGGACTATGGCTACACCTTC | TRBV7-8 | - | - | TRBJ1-2
CASSRLGTASTDTQYF | TGTGCCAGTAGTCGCCTAGGGACGGCAAGCACAGATACGCAGTATTTT | TRBV19 | - | - | TRBJ2-3
CASSLDRQDVHNEQFF | TGTGCCAGCAGCTTAGATCGACAGGATGTCCACAATGAGCAGTTCTTC | TRBV11-2 | once | - | TRBJ2-1
CAWSVPSYGYTF | TGTGCCTGGAGTGTTCCGTCTTATGGCTACACCTTC | TRBV30 | - | - | TRBJ1-2
CASTGPGTSGANTGELFF | TGTGCCAGTACCGGACCGGGGACTAGCGGGGCGAACACCGGGGAGCTGTTTTTT | TRBV19 | - | TRBD2 | TRBJ2-2
CASSTSGTGKSYEQYF | TGTGCCAGCAGTACTTCCGGGACAGGGAAGTCCTACGAGCAGTACTTC | TRBV28 | - | TRBD1 | TRBJ2-7
CASSLGSAGAYEQYF | TGTGCCAGCAGTTTAGGATCAGCGGGAGCGTACGAGCAGTACTTC | TRBV28 | - | TRBD2 | TRBJ2-7
CASSFGGRPQYGYTF | TGTGCCAGCAGTTTCGGCGGCCGCCCCCAATACGGCTACACCTTC | TRBV27 | - | - | TRBJ1-2
CASSFRETNEQFF | TGTGCCAGCAGCTTCAGGGAGACCAATGAGCAGTTCTTC | TRBV27 | - | - | TRBJ2-1
CASSFQGASGNTIYF | TGCGCCAGCAGCTTTCAGGGGGCCTCTGGAAACACCATATATTTT | TRBV5-1 | - | TRBD1 | TRBJ1-3
CASSLVGTKDSNQPQHF | TGTGCCAGCAGCTTAGTGGGGACGAAGGATAGCAATCAGCCCCAGCATTTT | TRBV7-9 | - | - | TRBJ1-5
CASSVGQGDNEQYF | TGTGCCAGCAGTGTAGGACAGGGAGACAACGAGCAGTACTTC | TRBV6-1 | - | TRBD1 | TRBJ2-7
CASSIARRERGYTQYF | TGTGCCAGTAGTATAGCTCGGCGGGAGAGGGGATATACGCAGTATTTT | TRBV19 | - | TRBD2 | TRBJ2-3
CASSQAGVQETQYF | TGTGCCAGCAGCCAAGCGGGAGTTCAAGAGACCCAGTACTTC | TRBV4-2 | - | - | TRBJ2-5
CASSLAAKGGYGYTF | TGCGCCAGCAGCTTGGCGGCAAAGGGGGGCTATGGCTACACCTTC | TRBV5-1 | - | - | TRBJ1-2
CASSPETGPYGYTF | TGTGCCAGCTCACCCGAGACAGGACCTTATGGCTACACCTTC | TRBV18 | - | - | TRBJ1-2
CASSSGTTSGTGDNEQYF | TGTGCCAGCAGTTCTGGGACCACTTCCGGGACAGGGGACAACGAGCAGTACTTC | TRBV28 | - | TRBD1 | TRBJ2-7
CASSQEVKSSYNSPLHF | TGCGCCAGCAGCCAAGAAGTAAAGAGCTCCTATAATTCACCCCTCCACTTT | TRBV4-3 | - | - | TRBJ1-6
CASSPFGTGGNQPQHF | TGTGCCAGCTCACCGTTTGGGACAGGGGGCAATCAGCCCCAGCATTTT | TRBV18 | - | TRBD1 | TRBJ1-5
CASSQEDNTDTQYF | TGTGCCAGCAGCCAGGAGGATAACACAGATACGCAGTATTTT | TRBV9 | - | - | TRBJ2-3
CASSQDPGTSGLLEQFF | TGCGCCAGCAGCCAAGATCCCGGGACTAGCGGTCTGCTCGAGCAGTTCTTC | TRBV4-1 | - | TRBD2 | TRBJ2-1
CASSSTPSGRTVLLYNEQFF | TGTGCCAGCAGCTCCACCCCAAGCGGGAGAACGGTACTGTTATACAATGAGCAGTTCTTC | TRBV7-6 | - | TRBD2 | TRBJ2-1
CASSPGGGSAYEQYF | TGTGCCAGCAGCCCCGGGGGCGGGAGTGCGTACGAGCAGTACTTC | TRBV7-9 | - | - | TRBJ2-7
CATSRVRGLMNEQYF | TGTGCCACCAGCAGAGTCCGGGGGCTAATGAACGAGCAGTACTTC | TRBV15 | - | - | TRBJ2-7
CASSPTGVGYGYTF | TGTGCCAGCAGCCCAACGGGGGTAGGCTATGGCTACACCTTC | TRBV7-6 | - | - | TRBJ1-2
CASSLASDDRETSNQPQHF | TGTGCCAGCAGCTTGGCCTCTGATGACAGGGAGACAAGCAATCAGCCCCAGCATTTT | TRBV5-6 | - | TRBD1 | TRBJ1-5